This entry lists 10 T cell receptor beta chains sequenced from one sample in a study of PD-1 blockade in mismatch repair-deficient tumors. TCRdb keeps only in-frame clones here, not all; method: immunoSEQ multiplex PCR. The repertoire holds 77,000 or so clones, with approximately 81% as singletons. The specimen was peripheral blood, collected 44 weeks after starting pembrolizumab. The receptors derive from an adult with mismatch repair-deficient cancer.

The J gene is TRBJ2-2, the V gene TRBV15; D unclear. V lost 3 bases to trimming and J lost 2 bases, with 7 bases between them. CDR1 LNHNV and CDR2 YYDKDF come from the germline V gene (reference sequence). The CDR3 is 14 amino acids. The chain's CDR3 is CATSSGVNTGELFF. DNA for the CDR3: TGTGCCACCAGCAGCGGAGTAAACACCGGGGAGCTGTTTTTT.

The rearrangement links TRBV18 to TRBJ1-5; D might be TRBD1 (6 bases). This CDR3 contains 15 residues. Trimming cost V 3 bases and J 7 bases, with 16 bases left between them. Germline CDR1 is KGHSH and CDR2 is LQKENI. The CDR3 reads CASSPQGPPFQPQHF. In nucleotides, the CDR3 is TGTGCCAGCTCACCTCAGGGGCCCCCCTTCCAGCCCCAGCATTTT.

The genes are TRBV7-2 and TRBJ2-1, with D perhaps TRBD2 (6 bases). V gave up 3 bases and J gave up 7 bases, with 13 bases separating them. Germline V gene lookup returns CDR1 SGHTA and CDR2 FQGNSA. The CDR3 loop spans 14 amino acids. Here the CDR3 DNA reads TGTGCCAGCAGCTTGGCCACTAGCTGGAATGAGCAGTTCTTC. Translated: CASSLATSWNEQFF.

The V call is TRBV10-3, the J call TRBJ2-7, with unresolved D. Germline V gene data show CDR1 as ENHRY and CDR2 as SYGVKD. V was cut by 2 bases and J by 4 bases, with 6 bases left in between. The CDR3 has 12 amino acids. CDR3 sequence reads: CAISEGLYEQYF. The CDR3, as DNA: TGTGCCATCAGTGAGGGGCTTTACGAGCAGTACTTC.

The V gene is TRBV13, the J gene TRBJ2-1, with 7 bases matching TRBD2. V was pared by 4 bases and J by 16 bases, with 7 bases of the junction left unmatched. Per the germline V gene, CDR1 is PRHDT and CDR2 is FYEKMQ (reference sequence). CDR3 length: 11 amino acids. The CDR3 reads CASSSSGTTFF. DNA for the CDR3: TGTGCCAGCAGCTCATCCGGGACTACCTTCTTC.

The chain combines TRBV12-5 with TRBJ1-3, with D unclear. This CDR3 comprises 12 residues. Germline CDR1 reads LGHNT; CDR2 reads FRNRAP. The ends were cut back, 6 bases at V and 4 bases at J, with 7 bases in the middle. CDR3 in amino acids: CASGTEGNTIYF. As DNA, the CDR3 is TGTGCTAGTGGCACAGAGGGAAACACCATATATTTT.

This clone has just one count. The chain is built from TRBV4-3 and TRBJ2-5, with 7 bases matching TRBD1. CDR3 length: 14 residues. V shed 4 bases and J 2 bases; nucleotides not matched to a gene: 4. Germline V lookup: CDR1 LGHNA, CDR2 YSLEER. In nucleotides, the CDR3 is TGCGCCAGCAGCCGAGGACAGGAACAAGAGACCCAGTACTTC. The encoded protein is CASSRGQEQETQYF.

The rearrangement joins TRBV27 to TRBJ2-7; 7 bases map to TRBD2. This CDR3 is 15 amino acids long. The V and J ends lost 5 bases and 7 bases, in that order; junction bases with no gene match: 14. Germline CDR1 reads MNHEY; CDR2 reads SMNVEV (reference sequence). The CDR3 DNA reads TGTGCCAGCAGTCCCACGGGACTACTGTTGGGGGAGCAGTACTTC. Translating it yields CASSPTGLLLGEQYF.

This chain connects TRBV7-8 to TRBJ2-3; D may match TRBD1 or TRBD2 (5 bases each). The CDR3 loop spans 16 amino acids. Between the trimmed V and J ends, which lost 3 bases and 5 bases, there was a span of 18 bases. Germline lookup yields CDR1 SGHVS and CDR2 FQNEAQ. DNA of the CDR3: TGTGCCAGCAGCTTTGGGACCACCCACAGACGAGATACGCAGTATTTT. This translates into CASSFGTTHRRDTQYF.

This clone was observed many times. The gene calls are TRBV30 and TRBJ1-2, with D uncertain. V lost 1 base, J lost 6 bases, and 6 bases lay in between. Germline V gene data show CDR1 as GTSNPN and CDR2 as SVGIG (reference sequence). The CDR3 has 11 residues. Here the CDR3 DNA reads TGTGCCTGGAGTGCCAGTAATGGCTACACCTTC. It codes for CAWSASNGYTF.